This entry concerns a single TCR beta chain. This record belongs to a study of blood T cell repertoires in COVID-19. The protocol was immunoSEQ multiplex PCR, while the TCRdb copy is restricted to in-frame clones and leaves out a portion. The repertoire has fewer than 250,000 clones, approximately 90% of them found once; the top ten carry around 1.1%. CDR3 size: 15 residues. Germline-derived CDR1 and CDR2 are MNHEY and SMNVEV (reference sequence). Trimming took off 2 bases at V and 7 bases at J, with 17 bases between the two ends. This chain links TRBV27 with TRBJ1-2, with D perhaps TRBD1 (6 bases). This sequence was found in a man aged 25-40 years with acute or convalescent COVID-19. The specimen sequenced was peripheral blood. CDR3 region: CASSLERAGAGGYTF. DNA of the CDR3: TGTGCCAGCAGTTTAGAACGGGCAGGGGCAGGTGGCTACACCTTC.